These 24 T cell receptor beta chains were all obtained from the same sample, sequenced in a study of spatial heterogeneity in lung cancer. From the 5' RACE reads, TCRdb called clonotypes with MiXCR, one entry per CDR3 protein. This sample has around 23,000 distinct CDR3 sequences, with approximately 3.3% found just once. Time point here: sample taken at primary tumor resection. This sample comprised PBMCs, obtained at surgery. The receptor set was obtained from a female donor with early-stage non-small cell lung cancer.

Many counts were recorded for this clonotype. The CDR3 DNA is TGTGCCAGCAGCTGGACCGGGACTAGCGTCAGGGAGCAGTTCTTC. Protein: CASSWTGTSVREQFF. This rearrangement joins TRBV7-2 to TRBJ2-1; 10 bases are shared with TRBD2. Germline-derived CDR1 and CDR2 are SGHTA and FQGNSA. J gave up 10 bases and V 4 bases, and 10 bases lay outside the gene matches. The CDR3 totals 15 residues.

This clonotype was recorded at least ten times. The chain employs TRBV11-2 and TRBJ1-3; D ambiguous. The germline V and J ends were trimmed by 7 bases and 4 bases, with 11 bases remaining between them. The CDR3 runs to 13 residues. CDR1 SGHAT and CDR2 FQNNGV come from the germline V gene. CDR3 sequence reads: CASNNLVGNTIYF. The CDR3, as DNA: TGTGCCAGCAACAACCTGGTCGGAAACACCATATATTTT.

This clonotype was recorded many times. CDR3 DNA sequence: TGTGCCAGCAGTTCTTACAGGCGAAATGAAAAACTGTTTTTT. This encodes CASSSYRRNEKLFF. The chain has TRBV12-3 or TRBV12-4 and TRBJ1-4, with a weak D call TRBD1 (5 bases). The V end lost 4 bases, the J end lost 5 bases, and 11 bases lay between the germline ends. The CDR3 extends over 14 amino acids.

This clonotype showed up many times. The rearrangement uses TRBV6-5 and TRBJ2-7, with 12 bases matching TRBD2. Germline values: CDR1 MNHEY, CDR2 SVGAGI. Trimming removed 6 bases from V and 7 bases from J; junction bases left unmatched: 4. CDR3 length: 13 residues. CDR3 in DNA: TGTGCCAGCAGAACTAGCGGGAGGCGAGAGCAGTACTTC. Protein: CASRTSGRREQYF.

Ten or more counts support this clonotype. The chain couples TRBV9 to TRBJ1-2; a possible D gene is TRBD1 (6 bases). This CDR3 has 14 residues. Germline values: CDR1 SGDLS, CDR2 YYNGEE. Trimming cost V 0 bases and J 5 bases, with 11 bases left between them. CDR3 protein: CASSVDGRGYGYTF. CDR3 nucleotides: TGTGCCAGCAGCGTAGATGGCAGGGGATATGGCTACACCTTC.

This clonotype was counted at least ten times. This sequence joins TRBV6-1 and TRBJ2-3; TRBD1 matches at 8 bases. Germline trimming cut 2 bases from V and 4 bases from J; bases unmatched to any gene: 5. The CDR3 has 15 amino acids. Germline V lookup: CDR1 MNHNS, CDR2 SASEGT. The CDR3 nucleotides are TGTGCCAGCAGTGAAATGCCAGGGGGCTCAGATACGCAGTATTTT. It codes for CASSEMPGGSDTQYF.

Ten or more counts support this clonotype. The gene calls are TRBV4-1 and TRBJ2-5, with a tentative D call TRBD2 (6 bases). This CDR3 contains 16 residues. V lost 3 bases to trimming and J lost 1 base, with 15 bases between them. The germline gives CDR1 MGHRA, CDR2 YSYEKL. CDR3 sequence (DNA): TGCGCCAGCAGCCAGACGGGGGAAGGTCCCCAAGAGACCCAGTACTTC. Its translation: CASSQTGEGPQETQYF.

This clonotype was counted at least ten times. The chain carries TRBV20-1 and TRBJ2-7; 11 bases are shared with TRBD1. CDR1 DFQATT and CDR2 SNEGSKA come from the germline V gene (reference sequence). The CDR3 sequence is 16 residues long. Trimming took 0 bases from V and 2 from J; bases not matched to a gene: 6. DNA for the CDR3: TGCAGTGCTAGAGACGGGCCGGGACAGGGGGCCTACGAGCAGTACTTC. Its protein is CSARDGPGQGAYEQYF.

This clonotype was recorded at least ten times. The V call is TRBV10-3, the J call TRBJ2-7; TRBD1 or TRBD2 may be the D gene (5 bases each). Trimming took 0 bases from V and 3 from J, leaving 12 bases between them. The CDR3 loop spans 15 amino acids. Germline V gene data show CDR1 as ENHRY and CDR2 as SYGVKD. This CDR3 is CAISESRARVYEQYF. The CDR3 region has the DNA TGTGCCATCAGTGAGTCCAGGGCGCGGGTCTACGAGCAGTACTTC.

This clonotype showed up many times. The rearrangement joins TRBV28 to TRBJ2-1; the match to TRBD1 covers 7 bases. The CDR3 has 15 amino acids. Germline trimming cut 6 bases from V and 4 bases from J; bases unmatched to any gene: 9. The germline CDR1 and CDR2 sequences are MDHEN and SYDVKM. CDR3 coding DNA: TGTGCCAGCAGCGTACAGGGGTTCTTGTACAATGAGCAGTTCTTC. Translated: CASSVQGFLYNEQFF.

This clonotype has a count of ten or more. The chain is built from TRBV20-1 and TRBJ2-5; D might be TRBD1 (6 bases). Germline lookup yields CDR1 DFQATT and CDR2 SNEGSKA (reference sequence). The CDR3 has 12 residues. Trimming left V 3 bases short and J 2 bases short, with 7 bases between. This CDR3 reads CSASRGQETQYF. The CDR3 DNA reads as TGCAGTGCTAGTAGGGGGCAAGAGACCCAGTACTTC.

This clonotype came up many times. This chain connects TRBV12-3 or TRBV12-4 to TRBJ2-3; TRBD2 might be the D (5 bases). The length of the CDR3 is 12 residues. V lost 4 bases and J 5 bases, leaving 7 bases between the germline ends. CDR3 sequence (DNA): TGTGCCAGCAGTTCTACTAGAGATACGCAGTATTTT. Protein: CASSSTRDTQYF.

In this sample, this clonotype turned up many times. The chain has TRBV5-1 and TRBJ2-1; no definite D call. V dropped 5 bases and J dropped 0 bases, with 9 bases sitting between them. CDR1 is SGHRS and CDR2 is YFSETQ in the germline V gene. There are 14 residues in the CDR3. This CDR3 reads CASRAEPSYNEQFF. CDR3 in DNA: TGCGCCAGCAGAGCTGAGCCCTCCTACAATGAGCAGTTCTTC. Full variable domain (missing parts from reference TRBV5-1 and TRBJ2-1): KAGVTQTPRYLIKTRGQQVTLSCSPISGHRSVSWYQQTPGQGLQFLFEYFSETQRNKGNFPGRFSGRQFSNSRSEMNVSTLELGDSALYLCASRAEPSYNEQFFGPGTRLTVL.

Many counts were recorded for this clonotype. The gene calls are TRBV9 and TRBJ2-1, with D unclear. The CDR3 contains 12 residues. Trimming removed 0 bases from V and 9 bases from J, with 7 bases in between. In germline, CDR1 is SGDLS, CDR2 YYNGEE. CDR3 protein: CASSVEVGEQFF. The CDR3 DNA sequence: TGTGCCAGCAGCGTAGAAGTGGGTGAGCAGTTCTTC.

This sequence joins TRBV6-1 and TRBJ1-5; no clear D. Per the germline V gene, CDR1 is MNHNS and CDR2 is SASEGT. The CDR3 is made up of 13 amino acids. The V and J ends lost 1 base and 6 bases respectively, with 7 bases between them. The CDR3: CASSEVEGQPQHF. For the CDR3, the DNA is TGTGCCAGCAGTGAAGTGGAGGGTCAGCCCCAGCATTTT.

At least ten counts were recorded for this clonotype. This sequence joins TRBV27 and TRBJ1-3; no firm D call. Germline values: CDR1 MNHEY, CDR2 SMNVEV (reference sequence). This CDR3 is built from 14 residues. The germline V and J ends were trimmed by 3 bases and 4 bases, with 10 bases remaining between them. CDR3 bases: TGTGCCAGCAGTTTCGCGGCCGGAGGAAACACCATATATTTT. Encoded protein: CASSFAAGGNTIYF.

At least ten counts were recorded for this clonotype. The J gene is TRBJ1-5, the V gene TRBV2; 8 bases map to TRBD1. With V trimmed by 4 bases and J by 7 bases, 9 bases remained unmatched. CDR3 length: 15 amino acids. CDR1 SNHLY and CDR2 FYNNEI come from the germline V gene. CDR3 region: CASSAARGLTQPQHF. CDR3 bases: TGTGCCAGCAGTGCGGCCAGGGGGCTAACACAGCCCCAGCATTTT.

This clonotype appeared many times. This CDR3 is CSAREHRGPYEQYF. The CDR3 DNA follows: TGCAGTGCTAGAGAGCACAGGGGGCCCTACGAGCAGTACTTC. The chain carries TRBV20-1 and TRBJ2-7; 9 bases fit TRBD1. V trimming: 0 bases; J trimming: 2 bases; junction bases outside the gene matches: 2. Looked up from germline, CDR1 is DFQATT and CDR2 is SNEGSKA (reference sequence). The CDR3 contains 14 residues.

This clonotype was detected ten times or more. The rearrangement links TRBV12-3 or TRBV12-4 to TRBJ2-3; D is undetermined. CDR3 size: 18 residues. The V gene lost 3 bases and the J gene lost 0 bases, with 19 bases spanning the gap. CDR3 region: CASSFHSGLPTSTDTQYF. In DNA, the CDR3 is TGTGCCAGCAGTTTCCACTCCGGGCTACCGACTAGCACAGATACGCAGTATTTT.

Relative to its sample, this clonotype is medium-sized. V is TRBV7-9 and J is TRBJ2-2, with D perhaps matching TRBD2 (5 bases). The CDR3 loop spans 14 amino acids. With 5 bases removed from V and 5 bases from J, the gap between germline ends came to 12 bases. Germline values: CDR1 SEHNR, CDR2 FQNEAQ (reference sequence). The CDR3 loop reads CASSPKRGTGELFF. CDR3 bases: TGTGCCAGCAGCCCCAAAAGAGGGACCGGGGAGCTGTTTTTT.

This clonotype was seen at least ten times. The chain carries TRBV19 and TRBJ1-1; D gene ambiguous. CDR3 length equals 14 residues. Trimming removed 8 bases from V and 5 bases from J, with 18 bases in between. Germline loops: CDR1 LNHDA, CDR2 SQIVND (reference sequence). CDR3 sequence (DNA): TGTGCCAGTTTTCTTAGGACCACGGGGACTGAAGCTTTCTTT. This translates into CASFLRTTGTEAFF.

This clonotype came up many times. The genes are TRBV21-1 and TRBJ2-3; TRBD1, the D gene given by the table, was not confirmed from the DNA. TRBV21-1 is deemed a pseudogene. The CDR3 is 15 amino acids. The CDR3 protein is CASSKFTGKKDTQYF. The CDR3 DNA sequence: TGTGCCAGCAGCAAATTCACAGGGAAGAAAGATACGCAGTATTTT.

For this clonotype: A read error is possible here, since a much larger clone lies one base away. The rearrangement uses TRBV12-3 or TRBV12-4 and TRBJ2-1; 9 bases align to TRBD1. CDR3 length equals 11 residues. In DNA form, the CDR3 reads TGTGACAGCAGCCGGACAGGGGTTAAGTTCTTC. Its protein is CDSSRTGVKFF.

This clonotype was counted many times. The chain uses TRBV20-1 and TRBJ2-2; TRBD2 agrees at 9 bases. The CDR3 is made up of 16 amino acids. Germline CDR1 is DFQATT and CDR2 is SNEGSKA (reference sequence). J gave up 0 bases and V 3 bases, and 5 bases lay outside the gene matches. The CDR3 is CSARGLADPNTGELFF. CDR3 nucleotide sequence: TGCAGTGCTAGGGGACTAGCCGACCCGAACACCGGGGAGCTGTTTTTT.